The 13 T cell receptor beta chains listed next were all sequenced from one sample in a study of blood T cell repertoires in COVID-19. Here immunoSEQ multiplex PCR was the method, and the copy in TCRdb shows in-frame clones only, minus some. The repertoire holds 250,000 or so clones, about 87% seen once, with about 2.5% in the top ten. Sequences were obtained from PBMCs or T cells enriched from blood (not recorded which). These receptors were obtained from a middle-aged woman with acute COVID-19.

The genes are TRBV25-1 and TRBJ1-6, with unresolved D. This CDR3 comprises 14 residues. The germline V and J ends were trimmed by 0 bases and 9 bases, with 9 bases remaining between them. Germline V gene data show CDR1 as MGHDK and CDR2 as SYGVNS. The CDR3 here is CASSEYRPTSPLHF. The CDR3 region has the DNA TGTGCCAGCAGTGAATACAGGCCTACTTCACCCCTCCACTTT.

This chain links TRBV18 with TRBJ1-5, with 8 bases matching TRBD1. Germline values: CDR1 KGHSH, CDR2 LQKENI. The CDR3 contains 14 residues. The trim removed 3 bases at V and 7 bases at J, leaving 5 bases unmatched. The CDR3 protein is CASSPGRGHQPQHF. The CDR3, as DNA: TGTGCCAGCTCACCGGGCAGGGGGCACCAGCCCCAGCATTTT.

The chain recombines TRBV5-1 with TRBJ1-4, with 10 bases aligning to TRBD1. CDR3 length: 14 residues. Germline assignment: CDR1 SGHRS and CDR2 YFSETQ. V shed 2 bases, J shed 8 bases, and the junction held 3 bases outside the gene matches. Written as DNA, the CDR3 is TGCGCCAGCAGCTTTGACAGGGGGCAAGAAAAACTGTTTTTT. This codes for CASSFDRGQEKLFF.

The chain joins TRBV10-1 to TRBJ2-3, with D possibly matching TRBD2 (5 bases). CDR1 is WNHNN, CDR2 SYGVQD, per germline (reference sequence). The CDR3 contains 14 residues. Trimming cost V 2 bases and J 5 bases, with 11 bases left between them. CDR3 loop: CASSERGKEDTQYF. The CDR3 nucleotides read TGCGCCAGCAGTGAGCGAGGGAAGGAAGATACGCAGTATTTT.

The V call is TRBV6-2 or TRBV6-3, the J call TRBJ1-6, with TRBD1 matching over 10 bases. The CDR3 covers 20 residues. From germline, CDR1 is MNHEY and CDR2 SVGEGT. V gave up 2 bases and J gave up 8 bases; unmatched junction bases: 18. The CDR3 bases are TGTGCCAGCAGTTACGGTCCTCTGAGATCGACAGGGGGCCGTTATTCACCCCTCCACTTT. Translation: CASSYGPLRSTGGRYSPLHF.

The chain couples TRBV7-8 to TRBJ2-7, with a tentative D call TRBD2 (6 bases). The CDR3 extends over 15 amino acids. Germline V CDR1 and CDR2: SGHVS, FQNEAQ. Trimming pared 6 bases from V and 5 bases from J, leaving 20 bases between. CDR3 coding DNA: TGTGCCAGCAGTTTCCAATTGGCGGGGAAGAACGAGCAGTACTTC. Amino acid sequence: CASSFQLAGKNEQYF.

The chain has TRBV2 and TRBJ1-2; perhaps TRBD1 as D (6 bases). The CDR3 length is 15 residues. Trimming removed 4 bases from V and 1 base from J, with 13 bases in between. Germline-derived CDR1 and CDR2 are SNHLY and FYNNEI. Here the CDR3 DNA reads TGTGCCAGCAGTGCCAAGGGGGTGGATAACTATGGCTACACCTTC. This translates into CASSAKGVDNYGYTF.

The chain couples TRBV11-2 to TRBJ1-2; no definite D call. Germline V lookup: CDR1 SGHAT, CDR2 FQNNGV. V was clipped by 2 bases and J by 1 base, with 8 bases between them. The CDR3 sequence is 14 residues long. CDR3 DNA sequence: TGTGCCAGCAGCTTAACCCAGGTTAACTATGGCTACACCTTC. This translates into CASSLTQVNYGYTF. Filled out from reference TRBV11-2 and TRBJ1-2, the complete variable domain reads EAGVAQSPRYKIIEKRQSVAFWCNPISGHATLYWYQQILGQGPKLLIQFQNNGVVDDSQLPKDRFSAERLKGVDSTLKIQPAKLEDSAVYLCASSLTQVNYGYTFGSGTRLTVV.

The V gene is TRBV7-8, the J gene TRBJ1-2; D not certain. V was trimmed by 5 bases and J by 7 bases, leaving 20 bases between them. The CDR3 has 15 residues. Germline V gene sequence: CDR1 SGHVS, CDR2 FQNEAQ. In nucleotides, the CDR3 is TGTGCCAGCAGCCGCCCCGAGATGAGGCTCTCTGGCTACACCTTC. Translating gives CASSRPEMRLSGYTF.

In nucleotides, the CDR3 is TGTGCCAGCACTTGGGGATCGACTGGCGGGTCACCCCTCCACTTT. Its protein is CASTWGSTGGSPLHF. The chain is built from TRBV7-2 and TRBJ1-6, with unresolved D. CDR3 length: 15 amino acids. Trimming left V 7 bases short and J 10 bases short, with 20 bases between. Germline CDR1 reads SGHTA; CDR2 reads FQGNSA.

DNA for the CDR3: TGCGCCAGCAGCTTGGACAGGGTTCGGGAGCTGTTTTTT. Amino acid sequence: CASSLDRVRELFF. The chain couples TRBV5-1 to TRBJ2-2, with a possible D match to TRBD1 (6 bases). Trimming took 0 bases from V and 9 from J, leaving 9 bases between them. This CDR3 is built from 13 residues. In germline, CDR1 is SGHRS, CDR2 YFSETQ.

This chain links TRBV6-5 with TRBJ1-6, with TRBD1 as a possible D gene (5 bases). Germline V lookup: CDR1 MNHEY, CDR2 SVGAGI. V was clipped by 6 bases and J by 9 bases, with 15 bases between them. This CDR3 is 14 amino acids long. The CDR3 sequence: CASRTRVEGSPLHF. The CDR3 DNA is TGTGCCAGCAGGACCAGGGTGGAGGGTTCACCCCTCCACTTT.

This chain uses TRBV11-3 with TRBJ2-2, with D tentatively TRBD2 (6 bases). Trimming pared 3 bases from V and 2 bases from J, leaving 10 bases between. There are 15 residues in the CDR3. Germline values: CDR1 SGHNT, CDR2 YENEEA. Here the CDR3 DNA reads TGTGCCAGCAGCTTGGGACTTTTTAACACCGGGGAGCTGTTTTTT. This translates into CASSLGLFNTGELFF.